These T cell receptor beta chains were read from a single sample in a study of T cell responses to AZD1222 COVID-19 vaccine. Clones were read by immunoSEQ multiplex PCR, and TCRdb kept only the in-frame ones, dropping some. Seen here are approximately 120,000 clones, roughly 88% observed once, and the top ten hold 4% to 5.5%. The material sequenced was peripheral blood, taken on day 0 of MenACWY control vaccination. These receptors all stem from an adult in good health. Each CDR3 is given with its conserved first and last residue. Each record gives: D gene, V gene, clone size, J gene, CDR3 protein, CDR3 DNA. A D gene is named only where the DNA matches it firmly. Size is stated for part of the rows, as once, few or many counts, or as a class when the clone is expanded.

d_call: -
v_call: TRBV28
clone_size: -
j_call: TRBJ2-5
cdr3_aa: CASSLGYLETQYF
cdr3_nt: TGTGCCAGCAGTCTGGGGTATCTGGAGACCCAGTACTTC

d_call: TRBD1
v_call: TRBV4-1
clone_size: -
j_call: TRBJ1-2
cdr3_aa: CASSQRQGAGGYTF
cdr3_nt: TGCGCCAGCAGCCAACGACAGGGGGCGGGAGGCTACACCTTC

d_call: -
v_call: TRBV5-1
clone_size: -
j_call: TRBJ2-7
cdr3_aa: CASSAGPTYEQYF
cdr3_nt: TGCGCCAGCAGCGCAGGACCGACATACGAGCAGTACTTC

d_call: TRBD1
v_call: TRBV28
clone_size: -
j_call: TRBJ1-1
cdr3_aa: CASSRAGQGAYEAFF
cdr3_nt: TGTGCCAGCAGTCGAGCGGGACAGGGGGCTTATGAAGCTTTCTTT

d_call: -
v_call: TRBV28
clone_size: -
j_call: TRBJ1-4
cdr3_aa: CASSPGSTNEKLFF
cdr3_nt: TGTGCCAGCAGTCCGGGGTCAACTAATGAAAAACTGTTTTTT

d_call: -
v_call: TRBV18
clone_size: -
j_call: TRBJ2-1
cdr3_aa: CASSPSSYNEQFF
cdr3_nt: TGTGCCAGCTCACCTAGCTCCTACAATGAGCAGTTCTTC

d_call: TRBD1
v_call: TRBV23-1
clone_size: once
j_call: TRBJ2-5
cdr3_aa: CASSPQDREQETQYF
cdr3_nt: TGCGCCAGCAGCCCCCAGGACAGGGAGCAAGAGACCCAGTACTTC

d_call: -
v_call: TRBV30
clone_size: -
j_call: TRBJ1-6
cdr3_aa: CAWRSSPLHF
cdr3_nt: TGTGCCTGGAGATCTTCACCCCTCCACTTT

d_call: -
v_call: TRBV15
clone_size: -
j_call: TRBJ2-6
cdr3_aa: CATSSDRDYSSGANVLTF
cdr3_nt: TGTGCCACCAGCAGCGACAGGGACTACAGCTCTGGGGCCAACGTCCTGACTTTC

d_call: -
v_call: TRBV4-2
clone_size: -
j_call: TRBJ2-7
cdr3_aa: CASSQGEGFEQYF
cdr3_nt: TGTGCCAGCAGCCAAGGGGAAGGGTTCGAGCAGTACTTC

d_call: -
v_call: TRBV4-1
clone_size: -
j_call: TRBJ1-2
cdr3_aa: CASSQERGVRYGYTF
cdr3_nt: TGCGCCAGCAGCCAAGAAAGGGGGGTACGGTATGGCTACACCTTC

d_call: -
v_call: TRBV9
clone_size: -
j_call: TRBJ2-3
cdr3_aa: CASSVRGTDTQYF
cdr3_nt: TGTGCCAGCAGCGTAAGAGGCACAGATACGCAGTATTTT

d_call: TRBD2
v_call: TRBV19
clone_size: -
j_call: TRBJ2-5
cdr3_aa: CASSPWTSGGGTQYF
cdr3_nt: TGTGCCAGTAGTCCCTGGACTAGCGGGGGGGGGACCCAGTACTTC

d_call: -
v_call: TRBV11-1
clone_size: -
j_call: TRBJ2-7
cdr3_aa: CASSPQWGVHEQYF
cdr3_nt: TGTGCCAGCAGCCCCCAGTGGGGGGTCCACGAGCAGTACTTC

d_call: -
v_call: TRBV19
clone_size: -
j_call: TRBJ2-3
cdr3_aa: CASSIADTQYF
cdr3_nt: TGTGCCAGTAGTATCGCAGATACGCAGTATTTT

d_call: TRBD1
v_call: TRBV19
clone_size: once
j_call: TRBJ1-1
cdr3_aa: CASSIGQGGTEAFF
cdr3_nt: TGTGCCAGTAGTATAGGTCAGGGGGGTACTGAAGCTTTCTTT

d_call: -
v_call: TRBV7-6
clone_size: -
j_call: TRBJ1-1
cdr3_aa: CASRPGTANTEAFF
cdr3_nt: TGTGCCAGCAGACCTGGGACGGCGAACACTGAAGCTTTCTTT